What follows are 27 T cell receptor beta chains derived from one specimen sequenced in a study of CD8 T cells in Susac syndrome. With random hexamers, reverse transcription was performed on about 0.5 to 1 ug of RNA. One entry per CDR3 protein, called by TCRdb with MiXCR from the immunoSEQ multiplex PCR reads. The table records 170,000 or so distinct CDR3 sequences, approximately 95% of them present only once. The sequenced sample was CD4+ T cells from PBMCs. These receptors were collected from a human donor with Susac syndrome.

The chain has TRBV9 and TRBJ1-3; perhaps TRBD1 as D (6 bases). V was shortened by 3 bases and J by 2 bases, with 12 bases between the two germline ends. CDR1 SGDLS and CDR2 YYNGEE come from the germline V gene. CDR3 size: 15 residues. The CDR3 nucleotides are TGTGCCAGCAGCGAAGGGGAGGGGGCTGGAAACACCATATATTTT. Its translation is CASSEGEGAGNTIYF.

This chain uses TRBV29-1 with TRBJ2-7; TRBD2 might be the D (6 bases). Germline-derived CDR1 and CDR2 are SQVTM and ANQGSEA. CDR3 length: 11 residues. Trimming pared 3 bases from V and 5 bases from J, leaving 8 bases between. In DNA form, the CDR3 reads TGCAGCGTTGATGCGGGGAACGAGCAGTACTTC. Translation: CSVDAGNEQYF.

A few counts support this clonotype. V gene TRBV7-8 combines with J gene TRBJ2-5, with D possibly being TRBD2 (5 bases). In germline, CDR1 is SGHVS, CDR2 FQNEAQ. V was cut by 1 base and J by 4 bases, with 10 bases left in between. The CDR3 has 14 amino acids. The CDR3 DNA sequence: TGTGCCAGCAGCTTAGTTGCGGGCCGAGAGACCCAGTACTTC. It specifies CASSLVAGRETQYF.

The V call is TRBV5-6, the J call TRBJ2-5; D not certain. Germline V lookup: CDR1 SGHDT, CDR2 YYEEEE. Trimming removed 4 bases from V and 5 bases from J, with 18 bases in between. The CDR3 has 15 amino acids. Here the CDR3 reads CASSRSERLFETQYF. The CDR3 DNA reads as TGTGCCAGCAGCCGTTCGGAGCGTTTATTCGAGACCCAGTACTTC.

The CDR3 here is CASSQESRSSGANVLTF. CDR3 coding DNA: TGCGCCAGCAGCCAAGAAAGCAGGAGCTCTGGGGCCAACGTCCTGACTTTC. The chain has TRBV4-3 and TRBJ2-6; D is unclear. CDR3 length: 17 amino acids. Trimming cost V 0 bases and J 0 bases, with 9 bases left between them. CDR1 is LGHNA and CDR2 is YSLEER in the germline V gene.

The chain recombines TRBV7-3 with TRBJ1-2, with D tentatively TRBD1 (5 bases). The CDR3 is 13 residues long. V was trimmed by 5 bases and J by 5 bases, leaving 12 bases between them. Germline CDR1 and CDR2: SGHTA and FQGTGA. CDR3 bases: TGTGCCAGCAGCGATCCGGGGGGGTATGGCTACACCTTC. Amino acids: CASSDPGGYGYTF.

V and J are TRBV11-2 and TRBJ2-1, with D perhaps TRBD1 (5 bases). CDR3 length: 14 residues. Germline loops: CDR1 SGHAT, CDR2 FQNNGV. V was pared by 5 bases and J by 3 bases, with 11 bases between. The DNA for the CDR3 is TGTGCCAGCAGCGCCGTGCAGGGCTACAATGAGCAGTTCTTC. Translated: CASSAVQGYNEQFF.

The chain combines TRBV20-1 with TRBJ1-1; possible D gene TRBD1, 5 bases. This CDR3 region has 15 residues. The germline gives CDR1 DFQATT, CDR2 SNEGSKA (reference sequence). Trimming left V 3 bases short and J 0 bases short, with 14 bases between. The CDR3 DNA reads as TGCAGTGCTAGGGACCTCGGGACGATGAACACTGAAGCTTTCTTT. This gives the protein CSARDLGTMNTEAFF.

The chain is built from TRBV7-8 and TRBJ2-3; D not resolved. Germline CDR1 is SGHVS and CDR2 is FQNEAQ. The germline V and J ends were trimmed by 5 bases and 2 bases, with 14 bases remaining between them. The CDR3 covers 15 residues. The CDR3 protein is CASSPRGRLTDTQYF. The CDR3 DNA sequence: TGTGCCAGCAGCCCCCGCGGCCGCCTCACAGATACGCAGTATTTT.

The chain joins TRBV27 to TRBJ2-1, with 12 bases that match TRBD2. Germline lookup yields CDR1 MNHEY and CDR2 SMNVEV (reference sequence). The CDR3 is made up of 19 amino acids. Unmatched junction bases numbered 23, after V lost 7 bases and J lost 10 bases. In DNA form, the CDR3 reads TGTGCCAGCACGTTAGGGGCTAGCGGGGGGGCCGGACCCATCTGGGAGCAGTTCTTC. Encoded protein: CASTLGASGGAGPIWEQFF.

The chain joins TRBV2 to TRBJ2-5; D is possibly TRBD1 (5 bases). Germline V gene lookup returns CDR1 SNHLY and CDR2 FYNNEI. V lost 6 bases, J lost 5 bases, and 13 bases lay in between. The CDR3 has 13 residues. The CDR3 DNA is TGTGCCAGCAGAAGGCTACCAGGGGAGACCCAGTACTTC. It is translated as CASRRLPGETQYF. The variable domain in full, completed from reference TRBV2 and TRBJ2-5, reads EPEVTQTPSHQVTQMGQEVILRCVPISNHLYFYWYRQILGQKVEFLVSFYNNEISEKSEIFDDQFSVERPDGSNFTLKIRSTKLEDSAMYFCASRRLPGETQYFGPGTRLLVL.

Only one count was recorded for this clonotype. The chain is built from TRBV2 and TRBJ1-1; D remains unclear. CDR1 is SNHLY and CDR2 is FYNNEI in the germline V gene. The CDR3 loop spans 12 amino acids. The V end lost 3 bases, the J end lost 4 bases, and 6 bases lay between the germline ends. The CDR3 spells CASSDLGTEAFF. The CDR3 DNA sequence: TGTGCCAGCAGTGATCTCGGCACTGAAGCTTTCTTT.

The chain links TRBV12-3 or TRBV12-4 to TRBJ2-2; D gene ambiguous. V lost 3 bases to trimming and J lost 2 bases, with 13 bases between them. The CDR3 runs 16 residues. CDR3 residues: CASSFSPRINTGELFF. DNA for the CDR3: TGTGCCAGCAGTTTCAGTCCGAGGATTAACACCGGGGAGCTGTTTTTT.

The chain uses TRBV7-9 and TRBJ1-2; TRBD1 aligns across 9 bases. The germline V gene has CDR1 SEHNR and CDR2 FQNEAQ (reference sequence). The ends lost 5 bases at V and 7 bases at J; junction bases unmatched: 5. The CDR3 extends over 13 amino acids. The CDR3 coding sequence is TGTGCCAGCAGCCACACAGGGGGCGGTGGCTACACCTTC. This codes for CASSHTGGGGYTF.

This sequence joins TRBV3-1 and TRBJ2-4; perhaps TRBD2 as D (6 bases). This CDR3 region has 13 residues. The germline gives CDR1 LGHDT, CDR2 YNNKEL (reference sequence). Trimming took off 7 bases at V and 12 bases at J, with 19 bases between the two ends. CDR3 coding DNA: TGTGCCAGCACCCCCTCCGGGAGTTTGAATCAGTACTTC. This sequence encodes CASTPSGSLNQYF.

V is TRBV30 and J is TRBJ2-3; TRBD2 aligns across 10 bases. Germline V gives CDR1 GTSNPN, CDR2 SVGIG (reference sequence). This CDR3 contains 15 residues. The V gene end was trimmed by 0 bases and the J gene end by 0 bases; junction bases not matched to a gene: 0. Here the CDR3 reads CAWSVLAGSTDTQYF. The CDR3 DNA sequence: TGTGCCTGGAGTGTACTAGCGGGAAGCACAGATACGCAGTATTTT.

The chain's CDR3 is CASSQDFGLDSAQPQHF. The DNA of the CDR3 is TGTGCCAGCAGCCAAGATTTTGGGCTTGACAGTGCACAGCCCCAGCATTTT. The genes are TRBV4-2 and TRBJ1-5; D is possibly TRBD1 (5 bases). The CDR3 length is 17 residues. Germline CDR1 and CDR2: LGHNA and YNFKEQ. V lost 0 bases to trimming and J lost 7 bases, with 19 bases between them.

This rearrangement joins TRBV7-2 to TRBJ2-1; perhaps TRBD1 as D (5 bases). The CDR3 contains 16 residues. The ends were cut back, 0 bases at V and 9 bases at J, with 18 bases in the middle. CDR1 and CDR2 (germline): SGHTA, FQGNSA. In DNA form, the CDR3 reads TGTGCCAGCAGCTTAGCAAGGGGTAGGGTTTGGGTTGAGCAGTTCTTC. Translated: CASSLARGRVWVEQFF.

The rearrangement links TRBV2 to TRBJ2-3; TRBD2 agrees at 8 bases. This CDR3 is 13 amino acids long. With V trimmed by 10 bases and J by 3 bases, 6 bases remained unmatched. CDR1 SNHLY and CDR2 FYNNEI come from the germline V gene. CDR3 residues: CATRREVTDTQYF. The DNA for the CDR3 is TGTGCCACCAGGCGGGAGGTTACAGATACGCAGTATTTT.

This clonotype was seen once. The V and J genes are TRBV28 and TRBJ1-2; TRBD1 might be the D (6 bases). Deletions cut 2 bases from V and 5 bases from J, with 12 bases between. Germline-derived CDR1 and CDR2 are MDHEN and SYDVKM. This CDR3 region has 14 residues. CDR3 sequence: CASSLAGQIYGYTF. CDR3 bases: TGTGCCAGCAGTTTAGCCGGACAGATTTATGGCTACACCTTC.

The V call is TRBV6-2 or TRBV6-3, the J call TRBJ2-7, with 8 bases aligning to TRBD2. V shed 0 bases, J shed 6 bases, and the junction held 10 bases outside the gene matches. In germline, CDR1 is MNHEY, CDR2 SVGEGT. The CDR3 totals 16 residues. CDR3 in DNA: TGTGCCAGCAGTTACTCGGAGGGACTAGGGAGGTTCGAGCAGTACTTC. Translating gives CASSYSEGLGRFEQYF.

The chain links TRBV13 to TRBJ2-2; the D is unclear. The V and J ends lost 1 base and 0 bases respectively, with 6 bases between them. Germline V CDR1 and CDR2: PRHDT, FYEKMQ (reference sequence). This CDR3 is 15 amino acids long. The CDR3 DNA reads TGTGCCAGCAGCTTAGTGGTCCCGAACACCGGGGAGCTGTTTTTT. Translation: CASSLVVPNTGELFF.

The chain uses TRBV18 and TRBJ2-5; maybe TRBD1 (6 bases). This CDR3 spans 14 amino acids. Germline V gene data show CDR1 as KGHSH and CDR2 as LQKENI. The V and J ends lost 2 bases and 7 bases respectively, with 14 bases between them. The CDR3 loop is CASSPEDSLGTQYF. The CDR3, as DNA: TGTGCCAGCTCACCAGAGGACAGCCTCGGGACCCAGTACTTC.

This chain uses TRBV6-6 with TRBJ2-1; 9 bases fit TRBD1. The end of the DNA fits TRBJ2-7 better, so the J call may be wrong. Germline CDR1 reads MNHNY; CDR2 reads SVGAGI (reference sequence). The CDR3 spans 11 residues. CDR3 region: CAISGTGWQYF. The DNA for the CDR3 is TGTGCCATATCCGGGACAGGGTGGCAGTACTTC.

The J gene is TRBJ1-4, the V gene TRBV11-2; D not certain. The germline CDR1 and CDR2 sequences are SGHAT and FQNNGV. The CDR3 sequence is 15 residues long. The V gene lost 6 bases and the J gene lost 7 bases, with 18 bases spanning the gap. The CDR3 DNA follows: TGTGCCAGCAGACGCGAAAGGGCTGTAACTGAAAAACTGTTTTTT. Translated: CASRRERAVTEKLFF.

The chain uses TRBV5-1 and TRBJ2-5; D is unclear. The CDR3 totals 14 residues. Looked up from germline, CDR1 is SGHRS and CDR2 is YFSETQ. V was clipped by 1 base and J by 2 bases, with 9 bases between them. CDR3 amino acids: CASSLSMPQETQYF. CDR3 nucleotide sequence: TGCGCCAGCAGCTTGAGCATGCCTCAAGAGACCCAGTACTTC.

This chain joins TRBV19 and TRBJ2-7; possible D gene TRBD2, 5 bases. The ends were cut back, 6 bases at V and 5 bases at J, with 17 bases in the middle. CDR1 LNHDA and CDR2 SQIVND come from the germline V gene (reference sequence). The CDR3 has 14 residues. CDR3 DNA sequence: TGTGCCAGTAGCCCCCCCGGACTGGGAGACGAGCAGTACTTC. Its protein product is CASSPPGLGDEQYF.